This T cell receptor beta chain was identified during a study of pediatric ulcerative colitis. The germline gives CDR1 SGDLS, CDR2 YYNGEE. V dropped 0 bases and J dropped 0 bases, with 14 bases sitting between them. The CDR3 covers 17 residues. One to two pinch biopsies were taken from the rectum during colonoscopy. The survey-level immunoSEQ assay was used. Clones were sequenced by immunoSEQ multiplex PCR, and TCRdb holds only the in-frame ones, with some missing. The table includes some 35,000 clones, 81% detected once. The chain carries TRBV9 and TRBJ2-3; tentatively, D is TRBD2 (6 bases). The source of this sequence is a boy aged 5-17 years with mild ulcerative colitis. The sequencing input was gut tissue. CDR3 sequence (DNA): TGTGCCAGCAGCGTAGGCCCTAGCGACTCTAGCACAGATACGCAGTATTTT. Protein product: CASSVGPSDSSTDTQYF.